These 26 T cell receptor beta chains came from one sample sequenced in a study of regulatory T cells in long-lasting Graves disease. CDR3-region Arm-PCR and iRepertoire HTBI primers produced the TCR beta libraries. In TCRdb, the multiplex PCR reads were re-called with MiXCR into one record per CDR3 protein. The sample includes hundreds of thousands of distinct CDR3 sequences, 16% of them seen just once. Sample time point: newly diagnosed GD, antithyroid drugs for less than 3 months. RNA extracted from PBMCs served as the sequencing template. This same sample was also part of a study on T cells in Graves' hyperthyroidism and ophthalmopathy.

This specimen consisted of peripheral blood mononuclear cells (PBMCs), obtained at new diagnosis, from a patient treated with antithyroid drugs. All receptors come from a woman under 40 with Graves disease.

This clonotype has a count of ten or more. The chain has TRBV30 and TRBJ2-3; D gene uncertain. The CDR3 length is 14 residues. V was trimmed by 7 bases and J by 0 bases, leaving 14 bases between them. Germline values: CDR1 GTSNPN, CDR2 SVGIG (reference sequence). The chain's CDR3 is CALRRHLSTDTQYF. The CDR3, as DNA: TGTGCCTTACGTCGTCATCTTAGCACAGATACGCAGTATTTT.

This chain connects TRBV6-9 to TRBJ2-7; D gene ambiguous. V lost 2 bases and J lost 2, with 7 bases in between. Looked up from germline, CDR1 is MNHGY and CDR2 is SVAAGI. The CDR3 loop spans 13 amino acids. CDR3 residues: CASSYTAAYEQYF. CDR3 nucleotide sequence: TGTGCCAGCAGTTATACGGCCGCCTACGAGCAGTACTTC.

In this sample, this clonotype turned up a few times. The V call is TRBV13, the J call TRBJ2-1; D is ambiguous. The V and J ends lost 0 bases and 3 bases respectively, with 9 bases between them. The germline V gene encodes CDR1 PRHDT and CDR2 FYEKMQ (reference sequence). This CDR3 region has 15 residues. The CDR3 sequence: CASSLGLVVYNEQFF. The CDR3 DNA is TGTGCCAGCAGCTTAGGGCTAGTGGTCTACAATGAGCAGTTCTTC.

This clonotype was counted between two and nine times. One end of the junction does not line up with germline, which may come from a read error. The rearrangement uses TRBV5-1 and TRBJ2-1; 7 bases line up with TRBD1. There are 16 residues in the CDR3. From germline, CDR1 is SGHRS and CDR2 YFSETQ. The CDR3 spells CASSLTGQVSYNEQFF. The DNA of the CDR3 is TGTGCCAGCAGCTTGACAGGGCAAGTATCCTACAATGAGCAGTTCTTC. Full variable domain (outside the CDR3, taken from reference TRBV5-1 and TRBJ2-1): KAGVTQTPRYLIKTRGQQVTLSCSPISGHRSVSWYQQTPGQGLQFLFEYFSETQRNKGNFPGRFSGRQFSNSRSEMNVSTLELGDSALYLCASSLTGQVSYNEQFFGPGTRLTVL.

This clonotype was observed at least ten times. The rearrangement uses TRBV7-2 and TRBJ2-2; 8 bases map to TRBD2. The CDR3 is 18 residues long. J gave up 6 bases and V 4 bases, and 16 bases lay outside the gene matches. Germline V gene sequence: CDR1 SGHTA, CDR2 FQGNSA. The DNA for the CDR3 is TGTGCCAGCAGCTCCCCCCCCGGGAGGGCCGGAGGGGCCGGGGAGCTGTTTTTT. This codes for CASSSPPGRAGGAGELFF.

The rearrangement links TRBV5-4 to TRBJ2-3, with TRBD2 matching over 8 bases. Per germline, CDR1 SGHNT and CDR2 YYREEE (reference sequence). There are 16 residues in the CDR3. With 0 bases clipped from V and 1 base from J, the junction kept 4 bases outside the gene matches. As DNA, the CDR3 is TGTGCCAGCAGCTTGGGATCTAGCGGGCGCACAGATACGCAGTATTTT. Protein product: CASSLGSSGRTDTQYF.

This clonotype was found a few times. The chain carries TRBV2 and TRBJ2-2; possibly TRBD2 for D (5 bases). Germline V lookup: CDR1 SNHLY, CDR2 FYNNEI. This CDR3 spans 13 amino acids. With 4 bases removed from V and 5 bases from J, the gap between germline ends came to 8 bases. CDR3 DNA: TGTGCCAGCAGTGGACTACCGACCGGGGAGCTGTTTTTT. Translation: CASSGLPTGELFF.

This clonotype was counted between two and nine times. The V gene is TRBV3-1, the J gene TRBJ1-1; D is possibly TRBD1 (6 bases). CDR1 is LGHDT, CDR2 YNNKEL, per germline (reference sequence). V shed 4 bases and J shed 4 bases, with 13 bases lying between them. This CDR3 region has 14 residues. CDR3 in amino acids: CASSRTQGSTEAFF. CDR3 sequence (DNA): TGTGCCAGCAGCCGAACTCAGGGGAGCACTGAAGCTTTCTTT.

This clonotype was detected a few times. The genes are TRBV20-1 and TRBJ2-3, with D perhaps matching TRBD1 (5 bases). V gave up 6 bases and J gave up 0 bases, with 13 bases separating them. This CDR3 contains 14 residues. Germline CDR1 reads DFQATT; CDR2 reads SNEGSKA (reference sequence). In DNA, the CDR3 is TGCAGTGCCATACAGGCTGTGAGCACAGATACGCAGTATTTT. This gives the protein CSAIQAVSTDTQYF.

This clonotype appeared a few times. The CDR3 is CASSLLAGVFEQYF. In nucleotides, the CDR3 is TGTGCCAGCAGCCTACTAGCGGGAGTGTTCGAGCAGTACTTC. The chain employs TRBV6-1 and TRBJ2-7; TRBD2 aligns across 11 bases. Germline V lookup: CDR1 MNHNS, CDR2 SASEGT. This CDR3 is built from 14 residues. V lost 6 bases and J lost 6; bases outside the gene matches: 7.

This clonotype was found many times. In nucleotides, the CDR3 is TGTGCCAGCAGCGTACTCGAGAAGGGCGAGCAGTACTTC. This translates into CASSVLEKGEQYF. The chain recombines TRBV9 with TRBJ2-7; D call uncertain. Trimming removed 1 base at V and 6 bases at J, with 11 bases between. This CDR3 spans 13 amino acids. Germline V lookup: CDR1 SGDLS, CDR2 YYNGEE.

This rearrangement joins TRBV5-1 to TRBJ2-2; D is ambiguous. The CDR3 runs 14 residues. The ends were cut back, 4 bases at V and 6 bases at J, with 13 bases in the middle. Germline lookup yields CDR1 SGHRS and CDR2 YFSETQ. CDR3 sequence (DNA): TGCGCCAGCAGCGTCTTATATGGCGCCGGGGAGCTGTTTTTT. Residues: CASSVLYGAGELFF. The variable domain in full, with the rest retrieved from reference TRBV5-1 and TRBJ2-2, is KAGVTQTPRYLIKTRGQQVTLSCSPISGHRSVSWYQQTPGQGLQFLFEYFSETQRNKGNFPGRFSGRQFSNSRSEMNVSTLELGDSALYLCASSVLYGAGELFFGEGSRLTVL.

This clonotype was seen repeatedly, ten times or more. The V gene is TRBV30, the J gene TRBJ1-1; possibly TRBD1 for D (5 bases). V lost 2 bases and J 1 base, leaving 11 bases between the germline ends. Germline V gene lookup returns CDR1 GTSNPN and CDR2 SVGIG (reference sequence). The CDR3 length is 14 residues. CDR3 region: CAWSWGSSNTEAFF. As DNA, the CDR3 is TGTGCCTGGAGTTGGGGCAGTTCGAACACTGAAGCTTTCTTT.

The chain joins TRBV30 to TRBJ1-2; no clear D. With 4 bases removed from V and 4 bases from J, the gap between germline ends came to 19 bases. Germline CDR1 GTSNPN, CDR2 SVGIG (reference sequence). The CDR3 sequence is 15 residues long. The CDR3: CAWKAGQAAGYGYTF. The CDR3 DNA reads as TGTGCCTGGAAGGCTGGGCAGGCCGCGGGCTATGGCTACACCTTC.

In nucleotides, the CDR3 is TGTGCCAGCAGTACCGACACAGCAACTAATGAAAAACTGTTTTTT. Its protein is CASSTDTATNEKLFF. V gene TRBV6-1 combines with J gene TRBJ1-4; D is ambiguous. V lost 5 bases and J lost 0, with 10 bases in between. The CDR3 contains 15 residues. The germline CDR1 and CDR2 sequences are MNHNS and SASEGT.

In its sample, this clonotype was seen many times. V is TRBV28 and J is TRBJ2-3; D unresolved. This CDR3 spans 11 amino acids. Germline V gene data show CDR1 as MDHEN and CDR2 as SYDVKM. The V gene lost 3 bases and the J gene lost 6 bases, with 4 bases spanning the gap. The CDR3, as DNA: TGTGCCAGCAGTTTGATGGATACGCAGTATTTT. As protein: CASSLMDTQYF.

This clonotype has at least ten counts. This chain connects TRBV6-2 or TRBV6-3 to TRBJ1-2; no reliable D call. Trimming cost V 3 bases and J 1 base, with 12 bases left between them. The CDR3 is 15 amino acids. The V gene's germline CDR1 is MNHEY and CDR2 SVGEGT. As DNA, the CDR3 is TGTGCCAGCAGTTATAGACTCGGTGTTAACTATGGCTACACCTTC. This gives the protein CASSYRLGVNYGYTF.

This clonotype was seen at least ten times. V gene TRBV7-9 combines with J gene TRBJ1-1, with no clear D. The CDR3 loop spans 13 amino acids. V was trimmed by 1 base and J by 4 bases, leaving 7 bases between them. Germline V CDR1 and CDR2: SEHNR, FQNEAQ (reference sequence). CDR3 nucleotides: TGTGCCAGCAGCTTAGGAGTTGGCACTGAAGCTTTCTTT. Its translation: CASSLGVGTEAFF.

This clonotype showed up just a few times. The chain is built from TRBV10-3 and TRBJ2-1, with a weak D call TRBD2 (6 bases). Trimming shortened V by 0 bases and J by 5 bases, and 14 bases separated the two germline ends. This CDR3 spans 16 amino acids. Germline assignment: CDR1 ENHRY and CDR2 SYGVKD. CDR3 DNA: TGTGCCATCAGTGAGTCTGTGGGACTCAACCACAATGAGCAGTTCTTC. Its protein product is CAISESVGLNHNEQFF.

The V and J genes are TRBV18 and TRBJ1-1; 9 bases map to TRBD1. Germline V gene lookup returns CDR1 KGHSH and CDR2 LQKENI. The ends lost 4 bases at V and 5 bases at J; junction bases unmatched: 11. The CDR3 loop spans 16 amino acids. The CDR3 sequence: CASSLGTGIGKTEAFF. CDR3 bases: TGTGCCAGCTCACTGGGGACAGGGATTGGGAAAACTGAAGCTTTCTTT.

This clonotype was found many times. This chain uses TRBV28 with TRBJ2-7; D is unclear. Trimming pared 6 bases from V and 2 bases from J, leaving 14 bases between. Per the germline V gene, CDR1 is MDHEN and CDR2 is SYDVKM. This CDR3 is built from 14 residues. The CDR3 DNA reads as TGTGCCAGCAGCCTTCAGATGAAGCCCTACGAGCAGTACTTC. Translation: CASSLQMKPYEQYF.

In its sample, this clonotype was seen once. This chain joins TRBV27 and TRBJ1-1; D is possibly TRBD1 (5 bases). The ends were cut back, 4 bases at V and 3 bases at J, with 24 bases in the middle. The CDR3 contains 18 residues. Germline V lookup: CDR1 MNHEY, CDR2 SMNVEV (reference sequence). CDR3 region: CASSSNFRDAPGDTEAFF. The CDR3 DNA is TGTGCCAGCAGTTCAAATTTCCGGGACGCCCCGGGGGACACTGAAGCTTTCTTT.

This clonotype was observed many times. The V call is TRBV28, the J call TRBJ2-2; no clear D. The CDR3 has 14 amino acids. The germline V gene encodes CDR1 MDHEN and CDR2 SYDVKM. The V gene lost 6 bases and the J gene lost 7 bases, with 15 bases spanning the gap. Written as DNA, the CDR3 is TGTGCCAGCAGCCGAATCCCAGAGTTCGGGGAGCTGTTTTTT. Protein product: CASSRIPEFGELFF.

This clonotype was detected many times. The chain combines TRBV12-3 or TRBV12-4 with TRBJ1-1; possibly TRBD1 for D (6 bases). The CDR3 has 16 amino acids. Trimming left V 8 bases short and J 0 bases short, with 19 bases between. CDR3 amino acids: CASVPGGAGLNTEAFF. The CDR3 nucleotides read TGTGCCAGCGTCCCTGGGGGCGCGGGGTTGAACACTGAAGCTTTCTTT.

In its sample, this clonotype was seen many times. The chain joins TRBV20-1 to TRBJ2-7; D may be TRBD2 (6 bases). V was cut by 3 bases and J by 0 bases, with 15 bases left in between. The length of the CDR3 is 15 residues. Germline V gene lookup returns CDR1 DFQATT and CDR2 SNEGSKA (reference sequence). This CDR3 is CSASRERESSYEQYF. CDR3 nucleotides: TGCAGTGCTAGCCGCGAACGGGAGAGCTCCTACGAGCAGTACTTC.

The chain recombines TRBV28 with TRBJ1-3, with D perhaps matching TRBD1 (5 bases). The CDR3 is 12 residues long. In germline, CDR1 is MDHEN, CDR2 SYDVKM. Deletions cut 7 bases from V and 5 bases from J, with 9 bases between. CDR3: CASNTGRNTIYF. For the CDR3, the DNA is TGTGCCAGCAACACAGGTCGAAACACCATATATTTT.